The 27 T cell receptor beta chains reported below all come from one sample, sequenced in a study of blood T cells in healthy people across ages. The second PCR ran roughly 6 to 11 cycles with a sample-barcoded 5' primer and J-beta primers. MiXCR was run by TCRdb on the 5' RACE reads, yielding one entry per CDR3 protein. The sample holds roughly 1,800,000 distinct CDR3 sequences, less than 50% seen once. Sequencing was done on a sample of blood. These TCRs come from a woman in her thirties or forties in good health.

The chain couples TRBV28 to TRBJ2-5; possible D gene TRBD2, 7 bases. This CDR3 region has 14 residues. The V gene lost 6 bases and the J gene lost 1 base, with 12 bases spanning the gap. Germline CDR1 is MDHEN and CDR2 is SYDVKM. The CDR3 here is CASRIGGAQETQYF. The CDR3 DNA reads as TGTGCCAGCAGGATTGGGGGGGCCCAAGAGACCCAGTACTTC.

The rearrangement uses TRBV6-5 and TRBJ2-3, with 12 bases fitting TRBD2. V was pared by 5 bases and J by 3 bases, with 3 bases of the junction left unmatched. The germline V gene encodes CDR1 MNHEY and CDR2 SVGAGI. The CDR3 totals 15 residues. The CDR3, as DNA: TGTGCCAGCAGTAACGGACTAGCGGGGACAGATACGCAGTATTTT. Its protein product is CASSNGLAGTDTQYF.

This clonotype came up a few times. V gene TRBV28 combines with J gene TRBJ2-1; D call uncertain. V was cut by 5 bases and J by 7 bases, with 9 bases left in between. The germline V gene encodes CDR1 MDHEN and CDR2 SYDVKM. This CDR3 spans 12 amino acids. This chain's CDR3 is CASSLLMNEQFF. CDR3 in DNA: TGTGCCAGCAGTCTCCTCATGAATGAGCAGTTCTTC.

The chain joins TRBV14 to TRBJ2-7; 11 bases are shared with TRBD2. V lost 4 bases to trimming and J lost 3 bases; unmatched junction nucleotides: 5. CDR1 is SGHDN and CDR2 is FVKESK in the germline V gene. The CDR3 is made up of 15 amino acids. The CDR3 coding sequence is TGTGCCAGCAGCCGGACGGGACTAGCGGACTACGAGCAGTACTTC. Translation gives CASSRTGLADYEQYF.

The chain links TRBV6-1 to TRBJ2-3; TRBD2 aligns across 9 bases. Germline V gene sequence: CDR1 MNHNS, CDR2 SASEGT. There are 17 residues in the CDR3. V shed 4 bases, J shed 4 bases, and the junction held 12 bases outside the gene matches. The CDR3 DNA reads TGTGCCAGCAGTGGGGCGGCTCTAGCGGGGAAGGCAGATACGCAGTATTTT. This translates into CASSGAALAGKADTQYF.

The chain combines TRBV28 with TRBJ2-4; a weak D match, TRBD1 (6 bases). The V gene lost 7 bases and the J gene lost 9 bases, with 19 bases spanning the gap. Germline V gene lookup returns CDR1 MDHEN and CDR2 SYDVKM. CDR3 length equals 14 residues. In nucleotides, the CDR3 is TGTGCCAGCACCCTCTCTAAAAGGGGGTCCATTCAGTACTTC. Amino acid sequence: CASTLSKRGSIQYF.

This clonotype was counted between two and nine times. V gene TRBV6-2 or TRBV6-3 combines with J gene TRBJ2-1; weak D call: TRBD2 (6 bases). Trimming stripped 4 bases from V and 0 bases from J, with 10 bases between. The germline CDR1 and CDR2 sequences are MNHEY and SVGEGT. This CDR3 has 15 residues. CDR3 DNA sequence: TGTGCCAGCAGTTGGGACTCCTACTCCTACAATGAGCAGTTCTTC. It encodes CASSWDSYSYNEQFF.

This clonotype has a handful of counts. One end of the junction does not line up with germline, which may come from a read error. The J gene is TRBJ2-1, the V gene TRBV9; D is perhaps TRBD1 or TRBD2 (5 bases each). Germline values: CDR1 SGDLS, CDR2 YYNGEE. The CDR3 is 14 residues long. The CDR3 nucleotides read TGTGCTAGCAGCGTAGCACCGGCAGGGAGTGAGCAGTTCTTC. Translation: CASSVAPAGSEQFF.

The V call is TRBV20-1, the J call TRBJ2-5, with D perhaps TRBD1 or TRBD2 (5 bases each). Germline CDR1 reads DFQATT; CDR2 reads SNEGSKA (reference sequence). This CDR3 has 14 amino acids. The germline V and J ends were trimmed by 4 bases and 1 base, with 13 bases remaining between them. The CDR3 loop reads CSANVGRPQETQYF. The CDR3 region has the DNA TGCAGTGCTAATGTGGGACGGCCCCAAGAGACCCAGTACTTC.

This rearrangement joins TRBV29-1 to TRBJ2-3; D tentatively reads TRBD1 or TRBD2 (6 bases each). The CDR3 extends over 12 amino acids. V dropped 8 bases and J dropped 4 bases, with 13 bases sitting between them. CDR1 is SQVTM, CDR2 ANQGSEA, per germline. The CDR3: CSLRDTSDTQYF. In DNA form, the CDR3 reads TGCAGCCTGCGGGACACATCAGATACGCAGTATTTT.

This chain links TRBV5-6 with TRBJ2-3; D uncertain. The CDR3 runs 15 residues. The V gene lost 2 bases and the J gene lost 6 bases, with 16 bases spanning the gap. Germline values: CDR1 SGHDT, CDR2 YYEEEE. For the CDR3, the DNA is TGTGCCAGCAGCTTAGTCGGGCCCCAGGTGGATACGCAGTATTTT. This codes for CASSLVGPQVDTQYF.

The J gene is TRBJ2-1, the V gene TRBV6-5; tentative D call: TRBD2 (5 bases). Germline-derived CDR1 and CDR2 are MNHEY and SVGAGI. This CDR3 comprises 16 residues. The ends were cut back, 2 bases at V and 8 bases at J, with 19 bases in the middle. The CDR3 coding sequence is TGTGCCAGCAGTTACCCGACCCCCCGGGGATACTATGAGCAGTTCTTC. This gives the protein CASSYPTPRGYYEQFF.

This chain uses TRBV28 with TRBJ2-1; D is uncertain. Germline CDR1 and CDR2: MDHEN and SYDVKM. Trimming stripped 5 bases from V and 2 bases from J, with 13 bases between. The CDR3 sequence is 15 residues long. In nucleotides, the CDR3 is TGTGCCAGCAGTGAGGTTAGGGTCCCCTACAATGAGCAGTTCTTC. It specifies CASSEVRVPYNEQFF.

The rearrangement joins TRBV20-1 to TRBJ2-3; the match to TRBD1 covers 9 bases. CDR3 length: 16 residues. After removal of 0 bases from V and 2 bases from J, the junction contained 6 bases not matched to a gene. Germline V gene sequence: CDR1 DFQATT, CDR2 SNEGSKA (reference sequence). The CDR3 region has the DNA TGCAGTGCTAGAGATCCCGGGACAGGGTACACAGATACGCAGTATTTT. Translating it yields CSARDPGTGYTDTQYF.

V and J are TRBV7-2 and TRBJ2-5; D gene unclear. The germline CDR1 and CDR2 sequences are SGHTA and FQGNSA. This CDR3 is built from 16 residues. Between the trimmed V and J ends, which lost 1 base and 4 bases, there was a span of 16 bases. DNA for the CDR3: TGTGCCAGCAGCTTAGAAGTTGCGAAGGTCGGAGAGACCCAGTACTTC. Translating gives CASSLEVAKVGETQYF.

This chain links TRBV2 with TRBJ2-7, with 8 bases matching TRBD2. Per the germline V gene, CDR1 is SNHLY and CDR2 is FYNNEI. The junction had 4 bases not matched to a gene; V was cut back by 3 bases and J by 0 bases. The CDR3 runs 15 residues. The CDR3 nucleotides are TGTGCCAGCAGTGACCCACTAGCGGCCTCCTACGAGCAGTACTTC. Protein product: CASSDPLAASYEQYF.

V usage is TRBV5-1 and J usage is TRBJ2-1; 8 nucleotides align to TRBD1. The ends lost 5 bases at V and 5 bases at J; junction bases unmatched: 12. The CDR3 is made up of 16 amino acids. Germline-derived CDR1 and CDR2 are SGHRS and YFSETQ. CDR3 sequence reads: CASSSRGDRLDNEQFF. CDR3 DNA: TGCGCCAGCAGTTCGAGGGGGGACAGGCTCGACAATGAGCAGTTCTTC.

The chain has TRBV19 and TRBJ2-5; 7 bases agree with TRBD1. Germline V gene data show CDR1 as LNHDA and CDR2 as SQIVND (reference sequence). The CDR3 contains 14 residues. Trimming took 4 bases from V and 5 from J; bases not matched to a gene: 7. Written as DNA, the CDR3 is TGTGCCAGTAGTAAGCGACAGGGTTTGGAGACCCAGTACTTC. Translated, it gives CASSKRQGLETQYF.

The chain carries TRBV6-5 and TRBJ2-4, with D perhaps TRBD1 (6 bases). The J call may be faulty, since TRBJ2-7 better matches the DNA end. Germline V lookup: CDR1 MNHEY, CDR2 SVGAGI. This CDR3 spans 17 amino acids. The CDR3 coding sequence is TGTGCCAGCAGTTCCCCTTCTGGGGCAGGGGCCACCTACGAGCAGTACTTC. Residues: CASSSPSGAGATYEQYF.

V gene TRBV9 combines with J gene TRBJ2-6, with TRBD2 as a possible D gene (7 bases). Trimming cost V 7 bases and J 1 base, with 18 bases left between them. Germline V gives CDR1 SGDLS, CDR2 YYNGEE. The CDR3 totals 17 residues. The CDR3 loop is CASGGARVISGANVLTF. The CDR3 bases are TGTGCCAGCGGGGGGGCCAGGGTGATATCTGGGGCCAACGTCCTGACTTTC.

This clonotype was detected only a few times. One end of the junction varies from germline; a read error may be responsible. This chain links TRBV7-7 with TRBJ2-7; no reliable D call. The CDR3 sequence is 15 residues long. The germline V gene encodes CDR1 SSHAT and CDR2 FNYEAQ (reference sequence). The CDR3 nucleotides read TGTGCTAGCAGCTTGTCAGCCTCTCCCCCCTACGAGCAGTACTTC. Translation: CASSLSASPPYEQYF.

This sequence joins TRBV20-1 and TRBJ1-2; weak D call: TRBD1 (5 bases). The CDR3 is 14 amino acids. Trimming left V 5 bases short and J 1 base short, with 14 bases between. The germline gives CDR1 DFQATT, CDR2 SNEGSKA (reference sequence). CDR3 DNA sequence: TGCAGTGCTCCGACCTCGACAGTTAACTATGGCTACACCTTC. It yields the protein CSAPTSTVNYGYTF.

In this sample, this clonotype turned up a few times. The rearrangement uses TRBV20-1 and TRBJ2-3; 8 bases fit TRBD2. CDR3 length equals 15 residues. J gave up 0 bases and V 1 base, and 3 bases lay outside the gene matches. Germline lookup yields CDR1 DFQATT and CDR2 SNEGSKA (reference sequence). The CDR3 here is CSARAIAGSTDTQYF. CDR3 nucleotide sequence: TGCAGTGCTAGAGCTATAGCGGGGAGCACAGATACGCAGTATTTT.

This clonotype appeared once. J is TRBJ1-2 and V is TRBV28, with D tentatively TRBD1 (5 bases). From germline, CDR1 is MDHEN and CDR2 SYDVKM. The V end was cut by 3 bases, the J end by 4 bases, with 18 bases between. This CDR3 has 16 residues. The CDR3 region has the DNA TGTGCCAGCAGTTTTAGTTGGTCCGACAGACTCTATGGCTACACCTTC. This encodes CASSFSWSDRLYGYTF.

This clonotype showed up just a few times. This chain links TRBV12-3 or TRBV12-4 with TRBJ2-5; no clear D gene. This CDR3 comprises 16 residues. V lost 6 bases to trimming and J lost 5 bases, with 22 bases between them. CDR3 coding DNA: TGTGCCAGCAGCCGTTGGAGCCCTCACGGTGCGGAGACCCAGTACTTC. Translation gives CASSRWSPHGAETQYF.

J is TRBJ1-2 and V is TRBV20-1; the D gene is possibly TRBD1 (6 bases). The CDR3 runs to 12 residues. V was pared by 6 bases and J by 6 bases, with 14 bases between. CDR1 is DFQATT and CDR2 is SNEGSKA in the germline V gene (reference sequence). The chain's CDR3 is CSATQGVDGYTF. CDR3 nucleotides: TGCAGTGCAACACAGGGAGTCGATGGCTACACCTTC.

The chain links TRBV28 to TRBJ2-1; 12 bases are a match to TRBD2. The CDR3 is made up of 16 amino acids. Trimming cost V 8 bases and J 4 bases; bases outside gene matches: 9. Germline V gives CDR1 MDHEN, CDR2 SYDVKM. The CDR3 bases are TGTGCCAGCCGCACTCTAGCGGGGGGGGTTTACAATGAGCAGTTCTTC. Its protein is CASRTLAGGVYNEQFF.